Listed below are T cell receptor beta chains from one sample, sequenced in a study of blood T cell repertoires in COVID-19. Measured with immunoSEQ multiplex PCR; TCRdb has only the in-frame clones, and not every one. This repertoire shows about 250,000 clones, around 90% found once; its top ten account for roughly 0.8%. The source material was peripheral blood. All receptors come from a woman aged 25-40 years with acute or convalescent COVID-19. The CDR3 runs from the conserved cysteine through the conserved F or W. The D gene is left open where the match is weak. For some rows the clone size is stated as once, few or many, or as a class when expanded; others skip it.

d_call	v_call	j_call	clone_size	cdr3_nt	cdr3_aa
NA	TRBV6-4	TRBJ2-1	once	TGTGCCAGCAGTGAAACAGGGAATTTAGGGGGCAATGAGCAGTTCTTC	CASSETGNLGGNEQFF
TRBD2	TRBV2	TRBJ2-3	NA	TGTGCCAGCGGCTGGACTAGCGGCAGCACAGATACGCAGTATTTT	CASGWTSGSTDTQYF
NA	TRBV11-3	TRBJ2-5	NA	TGTGCCAGCAGCTTGACCAGGGGGGCAGAGACCCAGTACTTC	CASSLTRGAETQYF
NA	TRBV2	TRBJ1-4	NA	TGTGCCAGCAGTGAAGACAGCGGTCCGGGAAAACTGTTTTTT	CASSEDSGPGKLFF
TRBD1	TRBV24-1	TRBJ2-3	NA	TGTGCCACCAGTGACCGGGACAGGGAGGTGGATACGCAGTATTTT	CATSDRDREVDTQYF
NA	TRBV30	TRBJ1-5	NA	TGTGCCTGGAGTGCAAGTCTAGGCAATCAGCCCCAGCATTTT	CAWSASLGNQPQHF
NA	TRBV2	TRBJ1-5	NA	TGTGCCAGCAGCAGGGAAGGGCAGGGCAATCAGCCCCAGCATTTT	CASSREGQGNQPQHF
NA	TRBV12-3/TRBV12-4	TRBJ1-5	NA	TGTGCCAGCAGTTTCGGGCAGGGACAGCCCCAGCATTTT	CASSFGQGQPQHF
TRBD2	TRBV9	TRBJ2-7	NA	TGTGCCAGCAGCATAAACCCGGGACTAGCGGGTGACTTGGACGAGCAGTACTTC	CASSINPGLAGDLDEQYF
TRBD1	TRBV25-1	TRBJ1-6	NA	TGTGCCAGCAGTGACATACAGGGGGCTGAGAATTCACCCCTCCACTTT	CASSDIQGAENSPLHF
NA	TRBV5-1	TRBJ2-1	NA	TGCGCCAGCAGCTTGGACTTGGTGTCCTACAATGAGCAGTTCTTC	CASSLDLVSYNEQFF
NA	TRBV5-1	TRBJ2-7	few	TGCGCCAGCAGCTTAGTTCCCCAGATTGCTGACGAGCAGTACTTC	CASSLVPQIADEQYF
TRBD1	TRBV6-2/TRBV6-3	TRBJ2-5	NA	TGTGCCAGCAGTTACGCAGGGGGTGGGGAGGAGACCCAGTACTTC	CASSYAGGGEETQYF
NA	TRBV6-5	TRBJ2-7	NA	TGTGCCAGCAGTTTCGGAGGGCACGAGCAGTACTTC	CASSFGGHEQYF
NA	TRBV25-1	TRBJ1-2	NA	TGTGCCAGCAGTGAATTAGATGCGCCGGGTGGCTACACCTTC	CASSELDAPGGYTF
NA	TRBV24-1	TRBJ2-3	NA	TGTGCCACCAGTGACCCCGACAGGGATACGCAGTATTTT	CATSDPDRDTQYF
NA	TRBV6-1	TRBJ2-7	NA	TGTGCCAGCAGTGAAGCGAGACTAGTGGGACTCTACGAGCAGTACTTC	CASSEARLVGLYEQYF
NA	TRBV5-1	TRBJ2-5	NA	TGCGCCAGCAGCTTGGGCTGGGGCCGTTTATACTTC	CASSLGWGRLYF
NA	TRBV30	TRBJ2-3	once	TGTGCCTGCCGTGGGGGGGATACGCAGTATTTT	CACRGGDTQYF
TRBD1	TRBV25-1	TRBJ2-1	few	TGTGCCAGCAGTGTATCCGGGACAGGGAGAGACAATGAGCAGTTCTTC	CASSVSGTGRDNEQFF
NA	TRBV2	TRBJ2-2	NA	TGTGCCAGCAGTGCCCAGGGTAGGGTGACCGGGGAGCTGTTTTTT	CASSAQGRVTGELFF
TRBD1	TRBV7-8	TRBJ1-2	NA	TGTGCCAGCAGCTCCTTGGACAGGGCGGGGATCTATGGCTACACCTTC	CASSSLDRAGIYGYTF
NA	TRBV3-1/TRBV3-2	TRBJ1-1	NA	TGTGCCAGCAGCCAGTCGGACAAGAACACTGAAGCTTTCTTT	CASSQSDKNTEAFF
TRBD1	TRBV29-1	TRBJ2-2	NA	TGCAGCGTTCGGACAGGGGCGAACACCGGGGAGCTGTTTTTT	CSVRTGANTGELFF
NA	TRBV7-2	TRBJ2-1	NA	TGTGCCAGCAGCCTGGCGCCAAGGAGGAATGAGCAGTTCTTC	CASSLAPRRNEQFF
NA	TRBV15	TRBJ2-7	NA	TGTGCCACCAGCAGAGATCCCGGCTACGAGCAGTACTTC	CATSRDPGYEQYF
NA	TRBV4-1	TRBJ2-5	NA	TGCGCCAGCAGCCAAGATGGCGGGAAAGAGACCCAGTACTTC	CASSQDGGKETQYF
TRBD1	TRBV5-4	TRBJ1-1	few	TGTGCCAGCAGCTTGGGACAGGGAGCTGAAGCTTTCTTT	CASSLGQGAEAFF
NA	TRBV21-1	TRBJ2-1	NA	TGTGCCAGCAGCGGACAAGATGGTGTCAGGGGCTCCTACAATGAGCAGTTCTTC	CASSGQDGVRGSYNEQFF
NA	TRBV10-3	TRBJ1-1	NA	TGTGCCATCAGTCCCGGCGGTACTGAAGCTTTCTTT	CAISPGGTEAFF
TRBD2	TRBV13	TRBJ2-1	NA	TGTGCCAGCAGCTCACTCCCCCTAGCGGGAGGCATCAATGAGCAGTTCTTC	CASSSLPLAGGINEQFF
TRBD2	TRBV6-5	TRBJ2-7	NA	TGTGCCAGCAGCCGATCCGGGACTAGCGGCTACGAGCAGTACTTC	CASSRSGTSGYEQYF
NA	TRBV5-4	TRBJ2-2	few	TGTGCCAGCAGCTACGGGGGGCCCAACACCGGGGAGCTGTTTTTT	CASSYGGPNTGELFF
TRBD1	TRBV6-6	TRBJ2-5	many	TGTGCCAGCAGTACGAACAGGGGTAGGGAGACCCAGTACTTC	CASSTNRGRETQYF
TRBD1	TRBV4-2	TRBJ1-1	NA	TGTGCCAGCAGCCAAAGTAACAGGGGCATGAACACTGAAGCTTTCTTT	CASSQSNRGMNTEAFF
TRBD1	TRBV5-1	TRBJ1-2	NA	TGCGCCAGCAGATTAAACACAGGGGTTGACTATGGCTACACCTTC	CASRLNTGVDYGYTF
TRBD1	TRBV6-5	TRBJ1-1	NA	TGTGCCAGCAGTTACGACAGGGTGAACACTGAAGCTTTCTTT	CASSYDRVNTEAFF
NA	TRBV3-1/TRBV3-2	TRBJ1-4	NA	TGTGCCAGCAGCCAAGGGACAACGAGTGAAAAACTGTTTTTT	CASSQGTTSEKLFF
TRBD1	TRBV19	TRBJ1-4	NA	TGTGCCAGTACCGGGACAGGGTTTGGTACTAATGAAAAACTGTTTTTT	CASTGTGFGTNEKLFF
NA	TRBV5-1	TRBJ2-3	NA	TGCGCCAGCAGCTACCAGGGCACAGATACGCAGTATTTT	CASSYQGTDTQYF
NA	TRBV19	TRBJ1-3	NA	TGTGCCACACAACAGAGTCGGAAAAACACCATATATTTT	CATQQSRKNTIYF
NA	TRBV25-1	TRBJ1-6	NA	TGTGCCAGCAGTGAGGTGAGATCACCCCTCCACTTT	CASSEVRSPLHF
TRBD1	TRBV6-5	TRBJ1-6	NA	TGTGCCAGCTGTCCGGGACAGGGGAATTCACCCCTCCACTTT	CASCPGQGNSPLHF
NA	TRBV30	TRBJ1-3	NA	TGTGCCTGGACCGCGGGGACCGCGGCGAATGGAAACACCATATATTTT	CAWTAGTAANGNTIYF
NA	TRBV6-1	TRBJ2-7	few	TGTGCCAGCAGTGAAGCGGTGGGGCAGGGGTCCCACGAGCAGTACTTC	CASSEAVGQGSHEQYF
NA	TRBV2	TRBJ2-7	NA	TGTGCCAGCAGTGGAACAGGGCAGTACTTC	CASSGTGQYF
NA	TRBV28	TRBJ2-7	NA	TGTGCCAGCAGTGTTAATGGGCAGATGCAGTACTTC	CASSVNGQMQYF
TRBD2	TRBV5-1	TRBJ2-7	NA	TGCGCCAGCAGCACTGGACTAGCGGGATACGAGCAGTACTTC	CASSTGLAGYEQYF
TRBD1	TRBV30	TRBJ2-5	NA	TGTGCCAGTCCCGGGACAGGTCAAGAGACCCAGTACTTC	CASPGTGQETQYF
NA	TRBV10-1	TRBJ1-5	once	TGCGCCACCTCACCCGCTAAGACAGAACCCTATTATAGCAATCAGCCCCAGCATTTT	CATSPAKTEPYYSNQPQHF
NA	TRBV7-2	TRBJ1-5	NA	TGTGCCAGCGGGGAGACACGATTTAGCAATCAGCCCCAGCATTTT	CASGETRFSNQPQHF
NA	TRBV11-3	TRBJ1-5	NA	TGTGCCAGCAGCAAGGGACACCTTAGCAATCAGCCCCAGCATTTT	CASSKGHLSNQPQHF